A selection of T cell receptor beta chains follows, all from one sample in a study of T cells in localized non-small cell lung cancer. TCRdb's table, derived via immunoSEQ multiplex PCR, lists solely in-frame clones and lacks some. The sample yields fewer than 40,000 clones, less than 80% seen once. The starting material was peripheral blood, obtained before any cancer treatment. The receptor source for this set is a male donor older than 55 with stage II squamous cell lung carcinoma. The CDR3 runs from the conserved cysteine through the conserved F or W. A D gene is named only where the DNA matches it firmly. Part of the rows lack a size; the others show once, few, many or a class for expanded clones.

v_gene,j_gene,len,d_gene,abundance,CDR3nt,CDR3aa
TRBV6-6,TRBJ1-2,14,TRBD1,-,TGTGCCAGCATAGGGCAGGGGGCAAACTATGGCTACACCTTC,CASIGQGANYGYTF
TRBV5-6,TRBJ2-3,16,TRBD2,once,TGTGCCAGCATCCAAAATTTAGCGGGAGGGACAGATACGCAGTATTTT,CASIQNLAGGTDTQYF
TRBV11-1,TRBJ2-5,18,-,-,TGTGCCAGCAGCATGGGGCGATCGGGCATCTGGAAGGGAGAGACCCAGTACTTC,CASSMGRSGIWKGETQYF
TRBV4-2,TRBJ2-3,16,-,-,TGTGCCAGCAGCCAAGCGGCGGGACTCTTCACAGATACGCAGTATTTT,CASSQAAGLFTDTQYF
TRBV7-2,TRBJ2-4,15,-,-,TGTGCCAGCACCGACGTTAGGGGGGCCAAAAACATTCAGTACTTC,CASTDVRGAKNIQYF
TRBV11-1,TRBJ1-1,12,-,-,TGTGCCAGCAGCGACCCACGGGGTAAAGCTTTCTTT,CASSDPRGKAFF
TRBV4-3,TRBJ2-1,15,TRBD1,-,TGCGCCAGCAGCCAAGAGGGACAGGGTATCTATGAGCAGTTCTTC,CASSQEGQGIYEQFF
TRBV7-2,TRBJ1-1,15,-,once,TGTGCCAGCAGCTTCGCAGGGTCCGAGAACACTGAAGCTTTCTTT,CASSFAGSENTEAFF
TRBV2,TRBJ2-3,15,-,-,TGTGCCAGCAGGCCGGAAAGTCGGTCCACAGATACGCAGTATTTT,CASRPESRSTDTQYF
TRBV6-5,TRBJ1-2,15,TRBD1,-,TGTGCCAGCACTAATGTAGACAGGGTGTCACTTGGCTACACCTTC,CASTNVDRVSLGYTF
TRBV7-9,TRBJ1-3,13,-,-,TGTGCCAGTGCCCAGGGGTCTGGAAACACCATATATTTT,CASAQGSGNTIYF
TRBV5-1,TRBJ2-3,15,-,-,TGCGCCAGCAGCCTCGCACAGGGTCCCACAGATACGCAGTATTTT,CASSLAQGPTDTQYF
TRBV5-1,TRBJ1-2,15,TRBD1,-,TGCGCCAGCAACTACGAGACAGGGGGACGAGGTGGCTACACCTTC,CASNYETGGRGGYTF
TRBV6-5,TRBJ1-6,15,-,-,TGTGCCAGCATGGGGGTGGGTTCCTATAATTCACCCCTCCACTTT,CASMGVGSYNSPLHF
TRBV19,TRBJ2-5,14,TRBD1,few,TGTGCCAGTAGTCCCTACACAGGGGTGGAGACCCAGTACTTC,CASSPYTGVETQYF
TRBV14,TRBJ2-2,17,TRBD2,many,TGTGCCAGCAGCCAAGTGCGGAGCGGGGTGAACACCGGGGAGCTGTTTTTT,CASSQVRSGVNTGELFF
TRBV29-1,TRBJ2-7,14,TRBD2,-,TGCAGCGTTGAAGATACCGGGGAGGGTTACGAGCAGTACTTC,CSVEDTGEGYEQYF
TRBV30,TRBJ1-1,13,-,-,TGTGCCTGTTCAGCGGGGGGCGGTACTGAAGCTTTCTTT,CACSAGGGTEAFF
TRBV14,TRBJ2-7,16,-,-,TGTGCCAGCAGCCCTAGTTGGTCGGACGGAGTCTACGAGCAGTACTTC,CASSPSWSDGVYEQYF
TRBV11-2,TRBJ2-7,15,-,-,TGTGCCAGCAGCGTCCACGGGTCGCTAACCTACGAGCAGTACTTC,CASSVHGSLTYEQYF
TRBV11-3,TRBJ1-2,13,TRBD1,-,TGTGCCAGCAGCTTGACAGGGCTGTATGGCTACACCTTC,CASSLTGLYGYTF
TRBV9,TRBJ2-3,14,-,-,TGTGCCAGCAGCCGACTCCCAGGGGCAGATACGCAGTATTTT,CASSRLPGADTQYF
TRBV25-1,TRBJ1-2,15,TRBD1,-,TGTGCCAGCAGCCGACAGGGGGCTGGTAACTATGGCTACACCTTC,CASSRQGAGNYGYTF
TRBV9,TRBJ1-6,15,-,-,TGTGCCAGCAGCGTAGCTCCCGGAACCGGGCCACCCCTCCACTTT,CASSVAPGTGPPLHF
TRBV7-2,TRBJ2-7,12,-,-,TGTGCCAGCAGCTTCACACGGAACGAGCAGTACTTC,CASSFTRNEQYF
TRBV19,TRBJ1-2,15,-,few,TGTGCCAGTAGTATAGTGGCCACCTCTCCCTATGGCTACACCTTC,CASSIVATSPYGYTF
TRBV5-8,TRBJ2-5,11,-,-,TGTGCCAGCAGCAAAGAAGAGACCCAGTACTTC,CASSKEETQYF
TRBV6-1,TRBJ2-7,15,-,-,TGTGCCAGCAGCCAACCTAATGGGTGGGGCTACGAGCAGTACTTC,CASSQPNGWGYEQYF
TRBV5-1,TRBJ2-2,15,-,-,TGCGCCAGCAGCCCCTGGCGAGGGGACGCCGGGGAGCTGTTTTTT,CASSPWRGDAGELFF
TRBV7-9,TRBJ2-1,17,TRBD1,-,TGTGCCAGCAGCTTGCTACTAGGACAGGGCAGGACCAATGAGCAGTTCTTC,CASSLLLGQGRTNEQFF
TRBV12-2,TRBJ1-5,15,-,-,TGTGCAAGTCGCTTAGGAGGGGTACCGGGACAGCCCCAGCATTTT,CASRLGGVPGQPQHF
TRBV29-1,TRBJ2-1,15,TRBD2,-,TGCAGCGTTGGTATAAGCGGGAGCGCCTACAATGAGCAGTTCTTC,CSVGISGSAYNEQFF
TRBV19,TRBJ1-2,10,-,-,TGTGCCGCCGGGATCTTCGGCTACACCTTC,CAAGIFGYTF
TRBV7-3,TRBJ1-2,13,-,-,TGTGCCAGCAGCTTGGACGGTAACTATGGCTACACCTTC,CASSLDGNYGYTF
TRBV7-2,TRBJ2-7,12,-,-,TGTGCCAGCAGCCCAGGGGCCTACGAGCAGTACTTC,CASSPGAYEQYF
TRBV9,TRBJ2-5,15,-,-,TGTGCCAGCAGCGTAGGCGGGTCGCACCAAGAGACCCAGTACTTC,CASSVGGSHQETQYF
TRBV2,TRBJ2-1,13,TRBD1,-,TGTGCCAGCAACAGGGGGCGACTGAATGAGCAGTTCTTC,CASNRGRLNEQFF
TRBV5-1,TRBJ2-5,15,TRBD1,-,TGCGCCAGCAGCTTGGGGGGACAGGGACAAGAGACCCAGTACTTC,CASSLGGQGQETQYF
TRBV28,TRBJ2-7,13,-,few,TGTGCCAGCAGAAGACAGAGCTCCTACGAGCAGTACTTC,CASRRQSSYEQYF
TRBV5-8,TRBJ2-5,13,-,-,TGTGCCAGCAGCTTGGGCTGGCGAGAGACCCAGTACTTC,CASSLGWRETQYF
TRBV20-1,TRBJ1-1,11,-,few,TGCAGTGCTAGCAGGGACGCTGAAGCTTTCTTT,CSASRDAEAFF
TRBV5-6,TRBJ2-5,11,-,-,TGTGCCAGCAGCTACAGCGAGACCCAGTACTTC,CASSYSETQYF
TRBV7-2,TRBJ2-5,15,-,-,TGTGCCAGCAGCTCAAGCAGGGGAGGGGGAGAGACCCAGTACTTC,CASSSSRGGGETQYF
TRBV15,TRBJ2-3,13,-,-,TGTGCCACCAGCAGGACGCTCACAGATACGCAGTATTTT,CATSRTLTDTQYF
TRBV27,TRBJ1-5,13,-,-,TGTGCCAGCAGTTTATGGGAGGATCAGCCCCAGCATTTT,CASSLWEDQPQHF
TRBV19,TRBJ2-7,14,TRBD2,-,TGTGCCAGTAAGGGTGTCAGCGGGAGCTACGAGCAGTACTTC,CASKGVSGSYEQYF
TRBV28,TRBJ1-2,13,-,-,TGTGCCAGCAGTTTAGGGGGGAGCTATGGCTACACCTTC,CASSLGGSYGYTF
TRBV12-5,TRBJ2-6,16,-,-,TGTGCTAGTGGTGATGCAGGACAAAGTCGGGCCAACGTCCTGACTTTC,CASGDAGQSRANVLTF
TRBV29-1,TRBJ2-1,14,TRBD2,-,TGCAGCGTTGTCGGGCTAGCGGTGACGGGTGAGCAGTTCTTC,CSVVGLAVTGEQFF
TRBV7-7,TRBJ1-4,15,-,-,TGTGCCAGCAGCGCCGGTGCGGGAGGGGCGGAAAAACTGTTTTTT,CASSAGAGGAEKLFF
TRBV5-1,TRBJ2-1,14,-,-,TGCGCCAGCAGCCCAACTACAGGGAACAATGAGCAGTTCTTC,CASSPTTGNNEQFF
TRBV28,TRBJ2-4,14,-,-,TGTGCCAGCTGTGGAGGGGTAGCCAAAAACATTCAGTACTTC,CASCGGVAKNIQYF
TRBV4-3,TRBJ2-5,16,TRBD1,-,TGCGCCAGCAGCCAAGGTCTCAGGGGGAGCCAAGAGACCCAGTACTTC,CASSQGLRGSQETQYF
TRBV28,TRBJ2-5,15,TRBD2,-,TGTGCCAGCAGTATCCTAGCGGGGGCGGGGGAGACCCAGTACTTC,CASSILAGAGETQYF
TRBV28,TRBJ2-1,15,TRBD1,-,TGTGCCAGCAGCCATGGGACAGGGAAAAAGGATGAGCAGTTCTTC,CASSHGTGKKDEQFF
TRBV5-1,TRBJ1-1,16,TRBD1,-,TGCGCCAGCAGCTTGGCCGGGACAGGGGGGGCCGCTGAAGCTTTCTTT,CASSLAGTGGAAEAFF
TRBV5-1,TRBJ2-2,17,TRBD2,-,TGCGCCAGCAGCACTGTAGCGGGAGCGGGTGTTACCGGGGAGCTGTTTTTT,CASSTVAGAGVTGELFF
TRBV28,TRBJ2-6,17,TRBD2,-,TGTGCCAGCAGCTGGGAGGGAGGGAAAATGGGGGCCAACGTCCTGACTTTC,CASSWEGGKMGANVLTF
TRBV4-2,TRBJ2-1,14,-,-,TGTGCCAGCAGCCAAGTACGGCCGGACAATGAGCAGTTCTTC,CASSQVRPDNEQFF